These 21 T cell receptor beta chains were sequenced from one sample in a study of cytomegalovirus exposure and HLA in healthy donors. The PCR used 60 Vbeta and 13 Jbeta primers. This table comes from immunoSEQ multiplex PCR, and its TCRdb copy is limited to in-frame clones, with some not included. This sample has more than 110,000 clones, with 73% found just once. The sample comprised PBMCs. The source is a human donor in good health.

The chain carries TRBV9 and TRBJ2-2; TRBD1 matches at 8 bases. V gave up 3 bases and J gave up 6 bases; unmatched junction bases: 4. From germline, CDR1 is SGDLS and CDR2 YYNGEE. The CDR3 totals 14 residues. The CDR3 sequence: CASSAPDRAGELFF. For the CDR3, the DNA is TGTGCCAGCAGCGCCCCGGACAGGGCCGGGGAGCTGTTTTTT.

The CDR3 sequence is CASRVQGGTGELFF. The CDR3 nucleotides are TGTGCCAGCAGGGTACAGGGTGGCACCGGGGAGCTGTTTTTT. The chain employs TRBV11-1 and TRBJ2-2, with a possible D match to TRBD1 (6 bases). CDR3 length: 14 amino acids. V lost 6 bases, J lost 4 bases, and 12 bases lay in between. The germline CDR1 and CDR2 sequences are SGHAT and FQDESV (reference sequence).

This chain joins TRBV10-3 and TRBJ2-1; D gene unclear. This CDR3 has 11 amino acids. With 2 bases removed from V and 7 bases from J, the gap between germline ends came to 3 bases. Germline CDR1 and CDR2: ENHRY and SYGVKD. CDR3 nucleotides: TGTGCCATCAGTGAGGTAAATGAGCAGTTCTTC. Translating it yields CAISEVNEQFF.

The chain joins TRBV7-9 to TRBJ2-1; 8 nucleotides agree with TRBD2. The V gene end was trimmed by 2 bases and the J gene end by 8 bases; junction bases not matched to a gene: 8. In germline, CDR1 is SEHNR, CDR2 FQNEAQ (reference sequence). This CDR3 region has 15 residues. The CDR3 DNA reads as TGTGCCAGCAGCTTATGGGCGGGAGGTCTGGATGAGCAGTTCTTC. This translates into CASSLWAGGLDEQFF.

This rearrangement joins TRBV19 to TRBJ2-7; TRBD1 agrees at 9 bases. Germline V gene sequence: CDR1 LNHDA, CDR2 SQIVND (reference sequence). The CDR3 is 12 residues long. J gave up 6 bases and V 11 bases, and 8 bases lay outside the gene matches. CDR3 DNA sequence: TGTGCCTCCAGGACAGGGGTGGGCGAGCAGTACTTC. Translation gives CASRTGVGEQYF.

The J gene is TRBJ1-6, the V gene TRBV13, with 7 bases fitting TRBD1. CDR1 is PRHDT, CDR2 FYEKMQ, per germline (reference sequence). The length of the CDR3 is 13 residues. Trimming cost V 5 bases and J 7 bases; bases outside gene matches: 2. This CDR3 is CASSPQGNSPLHF. As DNA, the CDR3 is TGTGCCAGCAGCCCACAGGGGAATTCACCCCTCCACTTT.

The chain combines TRBV4-1 with TRBJ2-7; a possible D gene is TRBD1 (6 bases). CDR3 length: 17 amino acids. Germline V gene data show CDR1 as MGHRA and CDR2 as YSYEKL. V lost 0 bases and J 2 bases, leaving 17 bases between the germline ends. The CDR3 spells CASSQDLSGHLTYEQYF. The CDR3 nucleotides are TGCGCCAGCAGCCAAGATCTGTCGGGACACCTTACCTACGAGCAGTACTTC.

This clone was counted a few times. The chain recombines TRBV4-1 with TRBJ1-2; 10 bases match TRBD1. CDR3 length equals 15 residues. CDR1 and CDR2 (germline): MGHRA, YSYEKL. J was trimmed by 4 bases and V by 4 bases; bases with no gene match: 6. The CDR3 loop reads CASSPLGQGTYGYTF. CDR3 nucleotide sequence: TGCGCCAGCAGCCCACTGGGACAGGGGACCTATGGCTACACCTTC.

The genes are TRBV27 and TRBJ1-1, with 7 bases identical to TRBD1. The V and J ends lost 3 bases and 9 bases, in that order; junction bases with no gene match: 4. The CDR3 is made up of 12 amino acids. Germline CDR1 and CDR2: MNHEY and SMNVEV (reference sequence). The CDR3 protein is CASSFAGQKAFF. As DNA, the CDR3 is TGTGCCAGCAGTTTTGCGGGACAGAAAGCTTTCTTT.

DNA of the CDR3: TGTGCCAGCAGCCCCCGGTATAACACTGAAGCTTTCTTT. Residues: CASSPRYNTEAFF. V and J are TRBV7-9 and TRBJ1-1, with D uncertain. The germline CDR1 and CDR2 sequences are SEHNR and FQNEAQ (reference sequence). The CDR3 has 13 amino acids. The V end lost 5 bases, the J end lost 2 bases, and 9 bases lay between the germline ends.

V usage is TRBV15 and J usage is TRBJ2-1, with D perhaps TRBD1 (6 bases). Germline loops: CDR1 LNHNV, CDR2 YYDKDF (reference sequence). V was clipped by 6 bases and J by 8 bases, with 8 bases between them. The CDR3 consists of 11 residues. The CDR3 is CATSRQDEQFF. DNA for the CDR3: TGTGCCACCAGTCGACAGGATGAGCAGTTCTTC.

The rearrangement joins TRBV5-1 to TRBJ2-7; TRBD1 aligns across 9 bases. The CDR3 consists of 15 residues. Per the germline V gene, CDR1 is SGHRS and CDR2 is YFSETQ. J was trimmed by 5 bases and V by 3 bases; bases with no gene match: 9. CDR3 DNA: TGCGCCAGCAGCTCCTCGGGACAGGGTATCGACGAGCAGTACTTC. It specifies CASSSSGQGIDEQYF.

The genes are TRBV28 and TRBJ2-7; D is uncertain. The V gene's germline CDR1 is MDHEN and CDR2 SYDVKM. V was clipped by 8 bases and J by 6 bases, with 14 bases between them. The CDR3 is made up of 12 amino acids. CDR3: CASSPLVSEQYF. The CDR3 DNA reads TGTGCCAGCTCCCCCCTTGTGAGCGAGCAGTACTTC.

This chain joins TRBV7-2 and TRBJ2-2, with D unclear. The V gene lost 4 bases and the J gene lost 4 bases, with 7 bases spanning the gap. CDR3 size: 13 residues. In germline, CDR1 is SGHTA, CDR2 FQGNSA. CDR3 nucleotides: TGTGCCAGCAGCTCCGGTGTCACCGGGGAGCTGTTTTTT. This codes for CASSSGVTGELFF. The entire variable domain, with the rest obtained from reference TRBV7-2 and TRBJ2-2, is as follows: GAGVSQSPSNKVTEKGKDVELRCDPISGHTALYWYRQSLGQGLEFLIYFQGNSAPDKSGLPSDRFSAERTGGSVSTLTIQRTQQEDSAVYLCASSSGVTGELFFGEGSRLTVL.

The chain employs TRBV28 and TRBJ1-2; 7 positions match TRBD1. The CDR3 spans 14 residues. V shed 3 bases, J shed 8 bases, and the junction held 9 bases outside the gene matches. Germline V lookup: CDR1 MDHEN, CDR2 SYDVKM. The CDR3 DNA reads TGTGCCAGCAGTTTTACCCGACAGGGTATCGGCTACACCTTC. Its translation: CASSFTRQGIGYTF.

The table lists this clone with a few counts. This rearrangement joins TRBV2 to TRBJ2-3; no firm D call. The CDR3 is made up of 14 amino acids. Deletions cut 7 bases from V and 1 base from J, with 12 bases between. The germline V gene encodes CDR1 SNHLY and CDR2 FYNNEI. CDR3 sequence: CASKVERGTDTQYF. CDR3 nucleotides: TGTGCCAGCAAGGTTGAGCGAGGCACAGATACGCAGTATTTT.

The chain links TRBV29-1 to TRBJ1-2, with 11 bases identical to TRBD1. V lost 7 bases and J lost 6; bases outside the gene matches: 7. CDR1 and CDR2 (germline): SQVTM, ANQGSEA. The CDR3 loop spans 13 amino acids. The CDR3 protein is CSAPGQGVDGYTF. The CDR3 nucleotides are TGCAGCGCTCCGGGACAGGGGGTTGATGGCTACACCTTC.

The V gene is TRBV15, the J gene TRBJ1-1; no clear D gene. The CDR3 totals 13 residues. Deletions cut 5 bases from V and 6 bases from J, with 13 bases between. Germline assignment: CDR1 LNHNV and CDR2 YYDKDF (reference sequence). The CDR3 DNA reads TGTGCCACCAGCGCACATTACAACCCTGAAGCTTTCTTT. This codes for CATSAHYNPEAFF.

The sample holds one count of this clone. Here the CDR3 DNA reads TGTGCCAGCATGGCGGGGCCGGGGGAGACCCAGTACTTC. This sequence encodes CASMAGPGETQYF. The V and J genes are TRBV7-2 and TRBJ2-5; weak D call: TRBD2 (6 bases). V lost 7 bases and J 5 bases, leaving 14 bases between the germline ends. Germline V gene lookup returns CDR1 SGHTA and CDR2 FQGNSA. This CDR3 region has 13 residues.

This clone was recorded only once. This chain links TRBV6-5 with TRBJ1-2; D is unresolved. The CDR3 spans 13 residues. Trimming pared 4 bases from V and 8 bases from J, leaving 14 bases between. The germline V gene has CDR1 MNHEY and CDR2 SVGAGI. In DNA, the CDR3 is TGTGCCAGCAGTTCGTACGACGCGGGGGGCTACACCTTC. This encodes CASSSYDAGGYTF.

CDR3 sequence: CASSTKGYGETQYF. The CDR3, as DNA: TGTGCCAGCAGCACTAAGGGGTACGGAGAGACCCAGTACTTC. This chain joins TRBV7-2 and TRBJ2-5, with a weak D call TRBD1 (5 bases). Per the germline V gene, CDR1 is SGHTA and CDR2 is FQGNSA. This CDR3 has 14 residues. Trimming cost V 5 bases and J 4 bases, with 14 bases left between them.